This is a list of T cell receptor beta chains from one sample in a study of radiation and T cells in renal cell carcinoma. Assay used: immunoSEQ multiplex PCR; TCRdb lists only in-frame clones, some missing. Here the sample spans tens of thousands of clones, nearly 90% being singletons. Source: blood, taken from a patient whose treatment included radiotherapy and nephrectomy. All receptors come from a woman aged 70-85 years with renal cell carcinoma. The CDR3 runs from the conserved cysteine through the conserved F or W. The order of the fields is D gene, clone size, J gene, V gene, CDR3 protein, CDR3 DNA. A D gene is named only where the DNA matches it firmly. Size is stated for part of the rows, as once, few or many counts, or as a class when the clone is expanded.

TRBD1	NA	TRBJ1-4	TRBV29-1	CSVRTGGVGNEKLFF	TGCAGCGTTCGGACAGGGGGCGTCGGTAATGAAAAACTGTTTTTT
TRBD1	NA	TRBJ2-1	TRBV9	CASSETGTGYNEQFF	TGTGCCAGCAGCGAAACCGGGACAGGTTACAATGAGCAGTTCTTC
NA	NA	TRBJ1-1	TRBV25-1	CASSEPGEGEAFF	TGTGCCAGCAGTGAACCCGGGGAGGGTGAAGCTTTCTTT
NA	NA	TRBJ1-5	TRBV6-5	CASSSYWTVGNQPQHF	TGTGCCAGCAGTTCTTACTGGACAGTCGGCAATCAGCCCCAGCATTTT
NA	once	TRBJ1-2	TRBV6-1	CASQASNYGYTF	TGTGCCAGCCAGGCTTCTAACTATGGCTACACCTTC
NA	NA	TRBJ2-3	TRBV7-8	CASSFKGGGADTQYF	TGTGCCAGCAGCTTCAAGGGGGGCGGGGCAGATACGCAGTATTTT
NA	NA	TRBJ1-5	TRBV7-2	CASSLSGPNQPQHF	TGTGCCAGCAGCTTATCAGGGCCCAATCAGCCCCAGCATTTT
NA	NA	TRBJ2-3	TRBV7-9	CASSLVGSDTQYF	TGTGCCAGCAGCTTAGTCGGGTCAGATACGCAGTATTTT
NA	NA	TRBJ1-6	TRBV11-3	CASSLEQGYNSPLHF	TGTGCCAGCAGCTTAGAGCAGGGCTATAATTCACCCCTCCACTTT
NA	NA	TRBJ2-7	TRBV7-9	CASSDMTYEQYF	TGTGCCAGCAGCGACATGACCTACGAGCAGTACTTC
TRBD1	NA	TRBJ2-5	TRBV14	CASSQGQGRRKTQYF	TGTGCCAGCAGCCAAGGACAGGGACGCAGAAAGACCCAGTACTTC
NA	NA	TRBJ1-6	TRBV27	CASSLGPRARSSYNSPLHF	TGTGCCAGCAGTTTAGGGCCCAGAGCTAGGAGCTCCTATAATTCACCCCTCCACTTT
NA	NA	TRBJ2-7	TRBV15	CATSRDRQGQQYF	TGTGCCACCAGCAGAGATCGGCAGGGCCAGCAGTACTTC
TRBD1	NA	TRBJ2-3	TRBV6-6	CASTRDRGRDTQYF	TGTGCCAGCACTAGGGACAGGGGGCGAGATACGCAGTATTTT
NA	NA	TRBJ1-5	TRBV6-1	CASSEVPSGGGNQPQHF	TGTGCCAGCAGTGAAGTACCGTCGGGCGGGGGCAATCAGCCCCAGCATTTT